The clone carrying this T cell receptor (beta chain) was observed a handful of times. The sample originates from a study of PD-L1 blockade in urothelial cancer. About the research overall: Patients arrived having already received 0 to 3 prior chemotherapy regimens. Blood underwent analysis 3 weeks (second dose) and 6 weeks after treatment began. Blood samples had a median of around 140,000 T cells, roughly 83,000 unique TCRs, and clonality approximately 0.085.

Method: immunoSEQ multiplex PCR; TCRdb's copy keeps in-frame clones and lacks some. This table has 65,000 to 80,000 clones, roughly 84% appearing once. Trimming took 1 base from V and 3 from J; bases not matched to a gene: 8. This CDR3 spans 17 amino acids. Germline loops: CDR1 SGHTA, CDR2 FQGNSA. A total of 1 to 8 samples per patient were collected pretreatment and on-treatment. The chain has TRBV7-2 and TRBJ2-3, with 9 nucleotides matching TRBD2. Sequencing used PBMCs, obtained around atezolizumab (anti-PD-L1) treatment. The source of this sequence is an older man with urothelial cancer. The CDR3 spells CASSLVFAGGVTDTQYF. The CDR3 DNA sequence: TGTGCCAGCAGCTTAGTATTTGCGGGAGGGGTGACAGATACGCAGTATTTT.